Presented here are 28 T cell receptor beta chains from one specimen sequenced in a study of T cell repertoires in cytomegalovirus infection. Their target antigens are unknown. TCRdb re-derived calls from the reads in MiXCR, one entry per CDR3 protein. This table has approximately 1,000,000 distinct CDR3 sequences, more than 25% appearing once. Sequenced here: cultured CD8+ T cells from PBMCs, sampled from culture after CMV antigen stimulation. The receptors were gathered from a human donor in good health (CMV status not recorded). Some clones in this sample may be carry-over from other donors' samples.

As to this clonotype: A much larger clone differs from this one at a single base, so this may be a read error. The chain employs TRBV7-6 and TRBJ2-5, with TRBD1 identical over 7 bases. This CDR3 is built from 16 residues. After removal of 5 bases from V and 3 bases from J, the junction contained 12 bases not matched to a gene. Germline-derived CDR1 and CDR2 are SGHVS and FNYEAQ. CDR3 region: CASSPRQGRDEETQYF. Here the CDR3 DNA reads TGTGCCAGCAGCCCCAGACAGGGAAGAGATGAAGAGACCCAGTACTTC.

V is TRBV6-2 or TRBV6-3 and J is TRBJ1-1, with D perhaps matching TRBD1 (6 bases). CDR3 length: 14 amino acids. Germline V gene sequence: CDR1 MNHEY, CDR2 SVGEGT. V lost 6 bases and J 1 base, leaving 12 bases between the germline ends. The CDR3 region has the DNA TGTGCCAGCAGGGGACAAGGAAAGAACACTGAAGCTTTCTTT. As protein: CASRGQGKNTEAFF.

In its sample, this clonotype was seen many times. At one end the junction does not follow the germline gene, possibly because of a read error. The rearrangement joins TRBV7-6 to TRBJ2-3; tentatively, D is TRBD1 (6 bases). CDR3 length: 14 amino acids. Germline V gene sequence: CDR1 SGHVS, CDR2 FNYEAQ. The CDR3 region has the DNA TGTGCTAGCAGCCGTACAGGGTTGGGAGATACGCAGTATTTT. Translated: CASSRTGLGDTQYF.

This clonotype appeared a few times. The J gene is TRBJ1-1, the V gene TRBV20-1; 10 positions agree with TRBD1. This CDR3 region has 16 residues. Trimming removed 5 bases from V and 1 base from J; junction bases left unmatched: 10. Germline loops: CDR1 DFQATT, CDR2 SNEGSKA (reference sequence). The CDR3, as DNA: TGCAGTGCTGCAACCGGGACAGGGGAATGGAACACTGAAGCTTTCTTT. Its protein is CSAATGTGEWNTEAFF.

This clonotype was seen a few times. The chain recombines TRBV12-3 or TRBV12-4 with TRBJ1-1; TRBD1 is a possible D gene (6 bases). This CDR3 has 13 amino acids. Deletions cut 10 bases from V and 1 base from J, with 13 bases between. In nucleotides, the CDR3 is TGTGCCACCTCAGGGGAGGGGAACACTGAAGCTTTCTTT. It codes for CATSGEGNTEAFF.

The sample holds one count of this clonotype. V usage is TRBV9 and J usage is TRBJ1-5; no definite D call. CDR3 length equals 13 residues. V was cut by 0 bases and J by 5 bases, with 6 bases left in between. CDR1 and CDR2 from the germline V gene are SGDLS and YYNGEE. In nucleotides, the CDR3 is TGTGCCAGCAGCGTAGATGGTCATCAGCCCCAGCATTTT. Its protein is CASSVDGHQPQHF.

The gene calls are TRBV20-1 and TRBJ2-1; D might be TRBD2 (5 bases). The CDR3 is 14 residues long. Between the trimmed V and J ends, which lost 3 bases and 7 bases, there was a span of 16 bases. Germline V gene sequence: CDR1 DFQATT, CDR2 SNEGSKA (reference sequence). CDR3 sequence: CSASSSGLGNEQFF. Here the CDR3 DNA reads TGCAGTGCTAGCAGCAGTGGACTGGGTAATGAGCAGTTCTTC.

This clonotype turned up a few times. J is TRBJ1-5 and V is TRBV19; D unclear. Germline assignment: CDR1 LNHDA and CDR2 SQIVND (reference sequence). With 4 bases removed from V and 1 base from J, the gap between germline ends came to 17 bases. This CDR3 region has 17 residues. This CDR3 is CASSTPPFTGSNQPQHF. CDR3 DNA sequence: TGTGCCAGTAGTACTCCCCCGTTTACGGGCAGCAATCAGCCCCAGCATTTT.

The genes are TRBV6-5 and TRBJ2-1; D is undetermined. Per the germline V gene, CDR1 is MNHEY and CDR2 is SVGAGI. This CDR3 comprises 13 residues. V shed 1 base and J shed 8 bases, with 9 bases lying between them. CDR3 DNA sequence: TGTGCCAGCAGTTACTGGCGAGGAGATGAGCAGTTCTTC. This sequence encodes CASSYWRGDEQFF.

V and J are TRBV7-9 and TRBJ1-5; D remains ambiguous. CDR1 is SEHNR and CDR2 is FQNEAQ in the germline V gene (reference sequence). CDR3 size: 12 residues. Trimming left V 4 bases short and J 7 bases short, with 8 bases between. CDR3: CASSSIRQPQHF. CDR3 nucleotides: TGTGCCAGCAGCTCAATTAGGCAGCCCCAGCATTTT.

This clonotype occurred many times. This chain joins TRBV27 and TRBJ2-2; 7 bases fit TRBD1. The J segment lost 2 bases and the V segment lost 6 bases, leaving 3 bases of the junction unmatched. CDR3 length equals 14 residues. The V gene's germline CDR1 is MNHEY and CDR2 SMNVEV (reference sequence). The CDR3 loop is CASSQGENTGELFF. DNA of the CDR3: TGTGCCAGCAGCCAGGGGGAAAACACCGGGGAGCTGTTTTTT.

This clonotype was picked up many times. The CDR3 region is CASSSAPFFETQYF. Written as DNA, the CDR3 is TGTGCCAGCAGCTCCGCACCCTTTTTCGAGACCCAGTACTTC. The chain employs TRBV7-2 and TRBJ2-5; D gene unclear. Between the trimmed V and J ends, which lost 4 bases and 5 bases, there was a span of 14 bases. Germline V gene lookup returns CDR1 SGHTA and CDR2 FQGNSA. The CDR3 extends over 14 amino acids.

V and J are TRBV7-2 and TRBJ1-4; D unclear. Germline V lookup: CDR1 SGHTA, CDR2 FQGNSA. The V gene lost 5 bases and the J gene lost 6 bases, with 16 bases spanning the gap. The CDR3 runs 15 residues. The CDR3 protein is CASSTRGGWDEKLFF. The CDR3 coding sequence is TGTGCCAGCAGCACCCGGGGAGGGTGGGATGAAAAACTGTTTTTT.

V gene TRBV12-3 or TRBV12-4 combines with J gene TRBJ1-2; TRBD1 matches 9 bases. After removal of 0 bases from V and 4 bases from J, the junction contained 6 bases not matched to a gene. The CDR3 runs to 16 residues. The CDR3 spells CASSLARQGGVYGYTF. DNA of the CDR3: TGTGCCAGCAGTTTAGCCAGACAGGGGGGAGTCTATGGCTACACCTTC.

V usage is TRBV12-3 or TRBV12-4 and J usage is TRBJ2-7, with 10 nucleotides matching TRBD1. The CDR3 runs to 15 residues. The V gene end was trimmed by 5 bases and the J gene end by 2 bases; junction bases not matched to a gene: 6. In DNA, the CDR3 is TGTGCCAGCAGTCCGCCGGGACAGGGGCCCTACGAGCAGTACTTC. The encoded protein is CASSPPGQGPYEQYF.

Written as DNA, the CDR3 is TGTGCCAGCAGCGACTGGGTCTCGTCGGGACGCCGCGAAAAACTGTTTTTT. Translating gives CASSDWVSSGRREKLFF. This chain links TRBV6-6 with TRBJ1-4; D possibly corresponds to TRBD1 (5 bases). Trimming stripped 6 bases from V and 8 bases from J, with 25 bases between. Per germline, CDR1 MNHNY and CDR2 SVGAGI (reference sequence). This CDR3 spans 17 amino acids.

V gene TRBV7-2 combines with J gene TRBJ2-2, with TRBD2 matching over 7 bases. V dropped 5 bases and J dropped 5; count of bases not matched to a gene: 11. The CDR3 loop spans 16 amino acids. Germline V gene lookup returns CDR1 SGHTA and CDR2 FQGNSA. The CDR3 DNA is TGTGCCAGCAGCCCAGACCCGGCGCGGGGGACCGGGGAGCTGTTTTTT. Translated: CASSPDPARGTGELFF.

The V and J genes are TRBV20-1 and TRBJ2-1, with 10 nucleotides matching TRBD2. CDR3 length: 18 residues. The V and J ends lost 5 bases and 3 bases, in that order; junction bases with no gene match: 16. Germline values: CDR1 DFQATT, CDR2 SNEGSKA (reference sequence). DNA of the CDR3: TGCAGTGCTCTCGGGGGAGCGGGGGGGCTCCTTATCTACAATGAGCAGTTCTTC. It codes for CSALGGAGGLLIYNEQFF.

With respect to this clonotype: Lacking the conserved final phenylalanine or tryptophan, this CDR3 likely reflects a read error. This chain uses TRBV12-3 or TRBV12-4 with TRBJ2-3; D is unresolved. This CDR3 contains 14 residues. The V end lost 5 bases, the J end lost 0 bases, and 9 bases lay between the germline ends. Written as DNA, the CDR3 is TGTGCCAGCAGTACCCCGACAAGCACAGATACGCAGTATTTA. Amino acids: CASSTPTSTDTQYL.

J is TRBJ2-1 and V is TRBV6-8, with a weak D call TRBD2 (6 bases). The V gene lost 5 bases and the J gene lost 15 bases, with 14 bases spanning the gap. This CDR3 contains 11 residues. Per the germline V gene, CDR1 is MNHGY and CDR2 is SAAAGT. The CDR3 DNA reads TGTGCCAGCAGTGTTTCGGGGGATATGTTCTTC. Encoded protein: CASSVSGDMFF.

The rearrangement uses TRBV29-1 and TRBJ1-4; tentative D call: TRBD1 (5 bases). This CDR3 spans 13 amino acids. Germline CDR1 and CDR2: SQVTM and ANQGSEA. Trimming left V 1 base short and J 10 bases short, with 13 bases between. The CDR3 is CSVEVGDGGKLFF. CDR3 nucleotide sequence: TGCAGCGTTGAAGTAGGGGATGGGGGAAAACTGTTTTTT.

This clonotype was found a few times. The chain has TRBV7-9 and TRBJ2-1, with a possible D match to TRBD1 (5 bases). The germline gives CDR1 SEHNR, CDR2 FQNEAQ (reference sequence). The CDR3 is made up of 15 amino acids. Trimming removed 7 bases from V and 2 bases from J, with 15 bases in between. The CDR3 loop reads CASTPPTGAYNEQFF. The DNA for the CDR3 is TGTGCCAGCACTCCCCCTACAGGTGCCTACAATGAGCAGTTCTTC.

The genes are TRBV15 and TRBJ1-2, with 8 bases lining up with TRBD1. The CDR3 contains 14 residues. The ends lost 9 bases at V and 0 bases at J; junction bases unmatched: 6. Germline CDR1 and CDR2: LNHNV and YYDKDF (reference sequence). The CDR3 DNA reads as TGTGCCACTGCCGACAGGGGAGCTAACTATGGCTACACCTTC. Its translation is CATADRGANYGYTF. The entire variable domain, with the rest obtained from reference TRBV15 and TRBJ1-2, is as follows: DAMVIQNPRYQVTQFGKPVTLSCSQTLNHNVMYWYQQKSSQAPKLLFHYYDKDFNNEADTPDNFQSRRPNTSFCFLDIRSPGLGDTAMYLCATADRGANYGYTFGSGTRLTVV.

This clonotype showed up many times. The CDR3 nucleotides are TGTGCCAGCAGCTTCGGGTCCCGGGACAAGTACAATGAGCAGTTCTTC. It translates to CASSFGSRDKYNEQFF. This sequence joins TRBV7-9 and TRBJ2-1, with D possibly TRBD1 on 6 matching bases. Per germline, CDR1 SEHNR and CDR2 FQNEAQ (reference sequence). CDR3 length: 16 residues. With 3 bases removed from V and 4 bases from J, the gap between germline ends came to 16 bases. Variable domain in full (rest from reference TRBV7-9 and TRBJ2-1): DTGVSQNPRHKITKRGQNVTFRCDPISEHNRLYWYRQTLGQGPEFLTYFQNEAQLEKSRLLSDRFSAERPKGSFSTLEIQRTEQGDSAMYLCASSFGSRDKYNEQFFGPGTRLTVL.

V gene TRBV6-5 combines with J gene TRBJ2-2, with D perhaps matching TRBD1 (6 bases). Trimming pared 1 base from V and 0 bases from J, leaving 24 bases between. This CDR3 is 21 amino acids long. CDR1 is MNHEY and CDR2 is SVGAGI in the germline V gene. The CDR3 sequence: CASSYYGDISNRAANTGELFF. The CDR3 DNA follows: TGTGCCAGCAGTTACTATGGGGACATCTCCAACCGGGCCGCGAACACCGGGGAGCTGTTTTTT.

About this clonotype: A much larger clone differs from this one at a single base, so this may be a read error. This chain joins TRBV7-2 and TRBJ2-7; the match to TRBD1 covers 10 bases. CDR1 and CDR2 (germline): SGHTA, FQGNSA. This CDR3 contains 16 residues. Here the CDR3 DNA reads TGTGGCAGCAGCTCTGACAGGGGGCGCCGGGCCTACGAGCAGTACTTC. This sequence encodes CGSSSDRGRRAYEQYF.

The rearrangement links TRBV27 to TRBJ2-2; 7 positions match TRBD2. Per the germline V gene, CDR1 is MNHEY and CDR2 is SMNVEV (reference sequence). V was pared by 4 bases and J by 0 bases, with 2 bases of the junction left unmatched. This CDR3 comprises 15 residues. The CDR3 loop is CASSSGLPNTGELFF. CDR3 nucleotides: TGTGCCAGCAGTTCGGGACTACCGAACACCGGGGAGCTGTTTTTT.

CDR3 nucleotides: TGCAGCGTTGAACTGGCGGGGACGGACTATGGCTACACCTTC. Its translation is CSVELAGTDYGYTF. The chain couples TRBV29-1 to TRBJ1-2, with D possibly being TRBD1 (5 bases). The germline CDR1 and CDR2 sequences are SQVTM and ANQGSEA. The V end lost 2 bases, the J end lost 3 bases, and 13 bases lay between the germline ends. CDR3 length: 14 residues.